The 15 T cell receptor beta chains below come from one sample, sequenced in a study of cytomegalovirus exposure and HLA in healthy donors. The PCR made use of 60 Vbeta and 13 Jbeta primers. TCRdb keeps only in-frame clones here, not all; method: immunoSEQ multiplex PCR. The sample lists under 150,000 clones, about 61% seen once, with 2% to 2.5% in the top ten. What was sequenced was PBMCs. The receptors derive from a woman in her forties in good health and CMV-seronegative.

The chain uses TRBV19 and TRBJ1-3; the match to TRBD1 covers 7 bases. V lost 3 bases and J lost 5; bases outside the gene matches: 4. The CDR3 loop spans 14 amino acids. CDR1 and CDR2 from the germline V gene are LNHDA and SQIVND (reference sequence). The CDR3 sequence is CASSIGGQRNTIYF. The CDR3 DNA reads TGTGCCAGTAGTATCGGGGGACAGCGAAACACCATATATTTT.

The chain uses TRBV7-9 and TRBJ2-1, with 13 bases identical to TRBD2. CDR1 is SEHNR and CDR2 is FQNEAQ in the germline V gene (reference sequence). Losses at the gene ends were 3 bases for V and 7 bases for J; bases not matched to a gene: 9. This CDR3 spans 17 amino acids. CDR3 DNA sequence: TGTGCCAGCAGCTTCCCCACTAGCGGGGGGGCTTGGAATGAGCAGTTCTTC. Residues: CASSFPTSGGAWNEQFF. Full variable domain (remainder filled in from reference TRBV7-9 and TRBJ2-1): DTGVSQNPRHKITKRGQNVTFRCDPISEHNRLYWYRQTLGQGPEFLTYFQNEAQLEKSRLLSDRFSAERPKGSFSTLEIQRTEQGDSAMYLCASSFPTSGGAWNEQFFGPGTRLTVL.

V and J are TRBV2 and TRBJ1-6, with D maybe TRBD1 (5 bases). Germline lookup yields CDR1 SNHLY and CDR2 FYNNEI. V lost 5 bases, J lost 7 bases, and 9 bases lay in between. The CDR3 contains 13 residues. CDR3 loop: CASSRGQNSPLHF. In DNA form, the CDR3 reads TGTGCCAGCAGTAGGGGCCAGAATTCACCCCTCCACTTT.

The V call is TRBV4-2, the J call TRBJ2-5, with 15 bases identical to TRBD2. The CDR3 is 17 residues long. CDR1 and CDR2 (germline): LGHNA, YNFKEQ. After removal of 4 bases from V and 5 bases from J, the junction contained 8 bases not matched to a gene. CDR3 in amino acids: CASSLGLAGGPRETQYF. The CDR3 DNA reads TGTGCCAGCAGCCTTGGACTAGCGGGGGGGCCTCGGGAGACCCAGTACTTC.

V is TRBV7-2 and J is TRBJ1-2, with a possible D match to TRBD1 (5 bases). The CDR3 is 14 amino acids. From germline, CDR1 is SGHTA and CDR2 FQGNSA. Trimming pared 4 bases from V and 8 bases from J, leaving 17 bases between. The DNA for the CDR3 is TGTGCCAGCAGCTCCCCTGGGGGGTCCCAAGGCTACACCTTC. Its protein product is CASSSPGGSQGYTF.

The chain has TRBV27 and TRBJ1-1; 8 nucleotides align to TRBD1. V was pared by 6 bases and J by 8 bases, with 11 bases of the junction left unmatched. This CDR3 has 14 residues. Germline values: CDR1 MNHEY, CDR2 SMNVEV (reference sequence). CDR3 amino acids: CASRRTGFRPEAFF. The CDR3 region has the DNA TGTGCCAGCAGACGGACAGGGTTCCGACCGGAAGCTTTCTTT.

This chain links TRBV6-4 with TRBJ1-2; D possibly corresponds to TRBD1 (6 bases). CDR1 is MRHNA and CDR2 is SNTAGT in the germline V gene. The CDR3 loop spans 14 amino acids. V was cut by 0 bases and J by 4 bases, with 9 bases left in between. The CDR3 DNA reads as TGTGCCAGCAGTGACTCGACAGGTTCCTATGGCTACACCTTC. Translation gives CASSDSTGSYGYTF.

The V and J genes are TRBV7-6 and TRBJ2-2, with a tentative D call TRBD1 (5 bases). V lost 5 bases, J lost 3 bases, and 10 bases lay in between. The CDR3 consists of 14 residues. Germline V gene lookup returns CDR1 SGHVS and CDR2 FNYEAQ. The CDR3 bases are TGTGCCAGCAGCACTGACAGCGACACCGGGGAGCTGTTTTTT. It specifies CASSTDSDTGELFF.

The V call is TRBV27, the J call TRBJ1-1; no firm D call. The CDR3 contains 14 residues. Germline V gives CDR1 MNHEY, CDR2 SMNVEV (reference sequence). V lost 4 bases, J lost 5 bases, and 14 bases lay in between. This CDR3 reads CASSSLNLRTEAFF. In DNA form, the CDR3 reads TGTGCCAGCAGTTCCCTTAACCTTAGAACTGAAGCTTTCTTT.

The gene calls are TRBV28 and TRBJ2-7; perhaps TRBD1 as D (5 bases). Between the trimmed V and J ends, which lost 2 bases and 3 bases, there was a span of 11 bases. The CDR3 is 14 amino acids. CDR1 and CDR2 (germline): MDHEN, SYDVKM. The DNA for the CDR3 is TGTGCCAGCAGTTTACCCAGGGTAGTCTACGAGCAGTACTTC. Residues: CASSLPRVVYEQYF.

This clone was counted a few times. The chain couples TRBV19 to TRBJ1-1; D is uncertain. The CDR3 has 15 residues. Per the germline V gene, CDR1 is LNHDA and CDR2 is SQIVND (reference sequence). The ends were cut back, 5 bases at V and 5 bases at J, with 18 bases in the middle. Here the CDR3 DNA reads TGTGCCAGTAGTCCCGGCCTTTCCAGAGGGACTGAAGCTTTCTTT. This gives the protein CASSPGLSRGTEAFF.

V is TRBV9 and J is TRBJ2-3; D unresolved. Trimming removed 3 bases at V and 5 bases at J, with 4 bases between. CDR3 length: 11 amino acids. CDR1 and CDR2 (germline): SGDLS, YYNGEE. CDR3 loop: CASSDRDTQYF. The CDR3 DNA follows: TGTGCCAGCAGCGATAGAGATACGCAGTATTTT.

This chain connects TRBV30 to TRBJ1-6; 7 bases are a match to TRBD1. The V gene's germline CDR1 is GTSNPN and CDR2 SVGIG (reference sequence). The V and J ends lost 1 base and 9 bases, in that order; junction bases with no gene match: 3. The CDR3 is 13 amino acids. DNA of the CDR3: TGTGCCTGGAGTGGACAGGGAAGTTCACCCCTCCACTTT. This codes for CAWSGQGSSPLHF.

This chain connects TRBV7-9 to TRBJ1-5; TRBD1 matches 9 bases. The CDR3 spans 16 residues. J lost 5 bases, V lost 2 bases, and 7 bases had no gene match. Germline CDR1 reads SEHNR; CDR2 reads FQNEAQ (reference sequence). DNA of the CDR3: TGTGCCAGCAGCTTATATTCGGGACAGGGAGATCAGCCCCAGCATTTT. As protein: CASSLYSGQGDQPQHF.

The chain joins TRBV5-1 to TRBJ1-2; 8 bases are shared with TRBD1. J lost 5 bases, V lost 0 bases, and 15 bases had no gene match. CDR3 size: 18 residues. Germline values: CDR1 SGHRS, CDR2 YFSETQ. CDR3 DNA: TGCGCCAGCAGCTTGGGGACGGGACAGGTCCGGTTTAGGTATGGCTACACCTTC. This translates into CASSLGTGQVRFRYGYTF.